This note documents a single TCR beta chain sequence. These data belong to a study of CD8+CD57+ T cells in acquired aplastic anemia. Patients chosen for sequencing had shown CD8+CD57+ cell expansion by flow cytometry. Sampling of blood occurred while the patients had still received no therapy. V shed 4 bases and J shed 5 bases, with 11 bases lying between them. CDR1 KGHDR and CDR2 SFDVKD come from the germline V gene. The CDR3 length is 14 residues. Genomic DNA provided the template from which TCR beta VDJ and CDR3 profiles were obtained. TCRdb re-derived calls from the reads in MiXCR, one entry per CDR3 protein. The sample shows 150,000 to 200,000 distinct CDR3 sequences, 40% to 55% of them seen only once.

This TCR came from a human donor with aplastic anemia. The chain carries TRBV24-1 and TRBJ2-1; D possibly corresponds to TRBD2 (5 bases). The specimen was sorted CD4+, CD8+, or CD8+CD57+ T cells (not recorded which) from PBMCs. The CDR3 sequence is CATSDPGVNNEQFF. DNA for the CDR3: TGTGCCACCAGTGACCCCGGGGTGAACAATGAGCAGTTCTTC.